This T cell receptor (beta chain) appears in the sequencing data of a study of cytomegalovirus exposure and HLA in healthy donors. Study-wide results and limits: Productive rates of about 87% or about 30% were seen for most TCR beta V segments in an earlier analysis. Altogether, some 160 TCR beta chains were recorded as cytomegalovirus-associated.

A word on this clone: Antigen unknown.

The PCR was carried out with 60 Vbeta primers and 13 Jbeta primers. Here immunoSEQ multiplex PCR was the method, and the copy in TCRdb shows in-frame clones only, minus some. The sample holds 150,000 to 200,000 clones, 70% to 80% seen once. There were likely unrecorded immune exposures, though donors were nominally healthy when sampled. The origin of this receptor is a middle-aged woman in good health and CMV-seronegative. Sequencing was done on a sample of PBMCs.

CDR3 nucleotides: TGCGCCAGCAGAAATAGCGGGAGCTACGAGCAGTACTTC. Its translation: CASRNSGSYEQYF. This sequence joins TRBV5-1 and TRBJ2-7; 9 nucleotides match TRBD2. Germline V gene lookup returns CDR1 SGHRS and CDR2 YFSETQ. Losses at the gene ends were 5 bases for V and 3 bases for J; bases not matched to a gene: 3. The CDR3 length is 13 residues.